These T cell receptor beta chains were read from a single sample in a study of T cell repertoires in cytomegalovirus infection. MiXCR was run by TCRdb on the reads, yielding one entry per CDR3 protein. This table holds a few hundred thousand distinct CDR3 sequences, roughly 9.5% found once. Material for sequencing was PBMCs. The receptors derive from a human donor in good health (CMV status not recorded). Some clones in this sample may be carry-over from other donors' samples. The CDR3 runs from the conserved cysteine through the conserved F or W.

v_gene | CDR3aa
TRBV19 | CASSRGGEASSYEQYF
TRBV4-2 | CASSPEGEGYEQYF
TRBV5-4 | CASSQTGVPEKLFF
TRBV7-2 | CASSPQGGSGPQHF
TRBV10-3 | CAIRKGGATNEKLFF
TRBV6-1 | CASSRPTSNEQFF
TRBV20-1 | CSAREAGEHIADTQYF
TRBV2 | CASKARGPGDTQYF
TRBV20-1 | CSAQTGLSYNEQFF
TRBV18 | CASSPRTGTRNEQFF
TRBV6-1 | CATRTGGLGNQPQHF
TRBV20-1 | CSARAPAAGGMGYTF
TRBV7-2 | CASSQRTGIGYTF
TRBV7-2 | CASSQGRVNEQFF
TRBV7-2 | CASSQPSVYTF
TRBV6-2/TRBV6-3 | CASAERLSYEQYF
TRBV7-2 | CASSPGHGRTEAFF
TRBV25-1 | CASSQDTTEAFF
TRBV27 | CASSLSRVAGNEQFF
TRBV19 | CASGVPGAGQQPQHF
TRBV7-6 | CASSPSPSQPQHF
TRBV20-1 | CSATRTSGRKETQYF
TRBV7-9 | CASSQIHIFGNTIYF
TRBV19 | CASSFGPGELFF
TRBV7-2 | CASSLGSRRGTGELFF
TRBV6-5 | CASSSTTRTGTGREQYF
TRBV18 | CASSPKGALSGANVLTF
TRBV28 | CASSVLRTSYTEAFF
TRBV7-2 | CASSLQREGTQYF
TRBV12-3/TRBV12-4 | CASSLGRPYGYTF
TRBV11-2 | CASSLVYSGNTIYF
TRBV5-4 | CASSSDREVLGETQYF
TRBV7-2 | CASSSRLAGGFYNEQFF
TRBV7-9 | CASRPAGGPYNEQFF
TRBV20-1 | CSARENRYGSYEQYF
TRBV11-2 | CASSLRLAGAGNEQFF
TRBV7-3 | CASSLLGGLAYEQYF
TRBV7-3 | CASSQGSSGSYNEQFF
TRBV18 | CASSLTGTPTYEQYF
TRBV7-9 | CASSLSSGGAAETQYF
TRBV12-3/TRBV12-4 | CASSLGRRALHF
TRBV7-2 | CASSLLGLAGGTYEQYF
TRBV4-1 | CASSQEGGYTEAFF
TRBV7-2 | CASSLARTDEKLFF
TRBV7-2 | CASTLTSPDTGELFF
TRBV20-1 | CSAVRGSTDTQYF
TRBV7-9 | CASSIAGARGDTQYF
TRBV5-8 | CASGRGLLSGANVLTF
TRBV7-2 | CASSPVQNTYEQYF
TRBV12-3/TRBV12-4 | CASSLAHPSTDTQYF
TRBV7-2 | CASSLHRAGYYEQYF
TRBV25-1 | CASSAGTSGTGELFF
TRBV28 | CASSKSLAGGSYNEQFF
TRBV7-6 | CASSSQQGASYNSPLHF
TRBV12-3/TRBV12-4 | CASSLRDRVISDTQYF